This TCR beta chain appears in the sequencing data of a study of cytotoxic CD8 clonotypes in ibrutinib-treated CLL. Study at large: In all, more than ten patients were relapsed/refractory, approximately 15 were treatment-naive and roughly 18 were IGHV unmutated.

Regarding the study as a whole: Public clonotypes, an uncommon group, contracted or remained stable on treatment. Measured clonality at baseline was greater than in age-matched healthy donors and tracked with circulating CD8+ T-cell counts.

About 1.9 micrograms of genomic DNA (from cryopreserved PBMCs) were used for TCR beta libraries. Generated by immunoSEQ multiplex PCR, the TCRdb table keeps only in-frame clones and is missing some. Of approximately 280,000 clones detected, approximately 76% appear once; the ten largest clones hold approximately 5.1%. The germline V gene has CDR1 SGHNT and CDR2 YYREEE (reference sequence). This CDR3 comprises 12 residues. With 1 base removed from V and 6 bases from J, the gap between germline ends came to 5 bases. This clone was found once. The antigen is undetermined. This clonotype was obtained from a human donor with chronic lymphocytic leukemia. The J gene is TRBJ2-1, the V gene TRBV5-4; D is undetermined. This sample comprised PBMCs, obtained at disease progression, from a patient treated with ibrutinib. As DNA, the CDR3 is TGTGCCAGCAGCTTGCTGCCCAATGAGCAGTTCTTC. It translates to CASSLLPNEQFF.